This entry features one T cell receptor (beta chain) sequence. Its antigen is still unknown. This entry comes from a study of T-cell memory formation after mild COVID-19. Background on the study: Clusters were largely donor specific.

Notes on the study in general: A second wave expanding day 15 to 37 was CD4+-biased; contracting clones were balanced.

TCRdb re-called the 5' RACE reads through MiXCR, storing one row per CDR3 protein. The sample includes about 560,000 distinct CDR3 sequences, roughly a fifth of them seen just once. Sample: PBMCs or a T cell subset sorted from them (not recorded which). This TCR was recovered from an adult woman who had mild COVID-19 (a few samples of this study predate the infection). Cell type and time point are not known.

The CDR3 sequence: CSAGRRSDYGYTF. CDR3 DNA: TGCAGTGCAGGACGGCGTTCCGACTATGGCTACACCTTC. This chain joins TRBV20-1 and TRBJ1-2; D is unclear. V lost 6 bases to trimming and J lost 3 bases, with 14 bases between them. This CDR3 spans 13 amino acids. The germline V gene encodes CDR1 DFQATT and CDR2 SNEGSKA (reference sequence).